The 28 T cell receptor beta chains presented below share a single source sample, sequenced in a study of T cells in Graves' hyperthyroidism and ophthalmopathy. RNA transcripts yielded amplified TCR beta CDR3 regions. Using the HTBI primer set, a first-round RT-PCR was run on the TCR CDR3. TCRdb reprocessed the multiplex PCR reads with MiXCR, giving one entry per CDR3 protein. The sample has about 410,000 distinct CDR3 sequences, about 14% seen once. Sequences were obtained from blood. Receptors originate from a woman aged 25 to 39 with Graves' ophthalmopathy.

The rearrangement joins TRBV7-8 to TRBJ2-7; the match to TRBD2 covers 11 bases. V was clipped by 1 base and J by 2 bases; unmatched bases: 13. This CDR3 has 19 residues. Germline V gene data show CDR1 as SGHVS and CDR2 as FQNEAQ. The CDR3 DNA is TGTGCCAGCAGCTTAGTGGCCGGATACCGTAGCGGGGGGGCCTACGAGCAGTACTTC. Amino acid sequence: CASSLVAGYRSGGAYEQYF.

This clonotype was seen more than once but under ten times. The V gene is TRBV29-1, the J gene TRBJ1-4, with D possibly being TRBD1 (5 bases). Germline loops: CDR1 SQVTM, CDR2 ANQGSEA. The V and J ends lost 4 bases and 5 bases respectively, with 11 bases between them. This CDR3 has 13 amino acids. This CDR3 is CSVVIGVNEKLFF. The DNA for the CDR3 is TGCAGCGTTGTGATAGGGGTGAATGAAAAACTGTTTTTT.

In regard to this clonotype: Given a much more abundant clone one base away, this may be a read error. The genes are TRBV20-1 and TRBJ2-7, with 7 bases lining up with TRBD2. V shed 1 base and J 6 bases; nucleotides not matched to a gene: 9. The CDR3 covers 14 residues. The germline gives CDR1 DFQATT, CDR2 SNEGSKA (reference sequence). As DNA, the CDR3 is TGCAGTGCTAGAGTGGGCGGGGGAGCCTGCGAGCAGTACTTC. Residues: CSARVGGGACEQYF.

To note about this clonotype: This may be a read error: a much more frequent sequence differs by one nucleotide. In DNA, the CDR3 is TGTGCCAGCAACGGACAGTTGGACACTGAAGCTCTCTTT. Amino acids: CASNGQLDTEALF. This chain links TRBV6-1 with TRBJ1-1; perhaps TRBD1 as D (6 bases). The CDR3 is made up of 13 amino acids. Looked up from germline, CDR1 is MNHNS and CDR2 is SASEGT.

This clonotype was detected many times. The chain joins TRBV12-3 or TRBV12-4 to TRBJ1-2; perhaps TRBD1 as D (5 bases). There are 13 residues in the CDR3. V was clipped by 8 bases and J by 3 bases, with 13 bases between them. The CDR3 DNA follows: TGTGCCAGCGGCAGGGAGTCATACTATGGCTACACCTTC. Translated: CASGRESYYGYTF.

This clonotype has at least ten counts. The chain recombines TRBV5-5 with TRBJ2-2; 7 positions match TRBD1. Germline CDR1 and CDR2: SGHKS and YYEKEE (reference sequence). The trim removed 2 bases at V and 7 bases at J, leaving 8 bases unmatched. This CDR3 has 15 amino acids. CDR3 loop: CASSFRGGKNGELFF. The CDR3 coding sequence is TGTGCCAGCAGCTTCAGAGGGGGCAAGAACGGGGAGCTGTTTTTT. The full variable domain, its missing parts supplied by reference TRBV5-5 and TRBJ2-2, is DAGVTQSPTHLIKTRGQQVTLRCSPISGHKSVSWYQQVLGQGPQFIFQYYEKEERGRGNFPDRFSARQFPNYSSELNVNALLLGDSALYLCASSFRGGKNGELFFGEGSRLTVL.

This clonotype was recorded a few times. Because it lacks the conserved phenylalanine or tryptophan at the end, this CDR3 is likely a read error. This chain links TRBV12-3 or TRBV12-4 with TRBJ2-5; D is uncertain. CDR3 length: 12 amino acids. Trimming cost V 4 bases and J 5 bases, with 8 bases left between them. Here the CDR3 DNA reads TGTGCCAGCAGTTCCCTCGGGGAGACCCAGTACCTC. Protein sequence: CASSSLGETQYL.

This clonotype was found many times. The rearrangement joins TRBV3-1 to TRBJ1-1, with 8 bases lining up with TRBD1. CDR3 size: 13 residues. V gave up 4 bases and J gave up 10 bases; unmatched junction bases: 8. The germline gives CDR1 LGHDT, CDR2 YNNKEL (reference sequence). DNA for the CDR3: TGTGCCAGCAGCCGCGGACAGGGCTACCGAGCTTTCTTT. Amino acids: CASSRGQGYRAFF.

This clonotype has at least ten counts. The chain couples TRBV25-1 to TRBJ2-7; D is ambiguous. Germline V lookup: CDR1 MGHDK, CDR2 SYGVNS. The CDR3 has 18 residues. V lost 1 base and J 2 bases, leaving 21 bases between the germline ends. The CDR3 DNA reads TGTGCCAGCAGTGAATCAGTAACCCCTGGGCCGAAGGCCTACGAGCAGTACTTC. Translation gives CASSESVTPGPKAYEQYF.

The CDR3 coding sequence is TGCAGTGCTAGAGATGGTGGGAGAAACACCATATATTTT. Its protein product is CSARDGGRNTIYF. This rearrangement joins TRBV20-1 to TRBJ1-3; D is unresolved. Germline CDR1 DFQATT, CDR2 SNEGSKA (reference sequence). The length of the CDR3 is 13 residues. Trimming left V 0 bases short and J 5 bases short, with 8 bases between.

Ten or more counts support this clonotype. The V gene is TRBV6-2 or TRBV6-3, the J gene TRBJ1-2; weak D call: TRBD1 (6 bases). Trimming removed 6 bases at V and 9 bases at J, with 17 bases between. CDR1 MNHEY and CDR2 SVGEGT come from the germline V gene. This CDR3 is 13 amino acids long. As DNA, the CDR3 is TGTGCCAGCAGCCCCCCCGGGCAGGGGAGCTACACCTTC. As protein: CASSPPGQGSYTF.

The V call is TRBV6-4, the J call TRBJ2-1, with a possible D match to TRBD2 (5 bases). The germline CDR1 and CDR2 sequences are MRHNA and SNTAGT. Trimming took 2 bases from V and 2 from J, leaving 13 bases between them. The CDR3 loop spans 16 amino acids. The CDR3 spells CASSDREGYPYNEQFF. The CDR3 nucleotides are TGTGCCAGCAGTGACCGGGAAGGGTACCCCTACAATGAGCAGTTCTTC.

As regards this clonotype: A read error may explain this, as a much larger clone is one base away. The chain recombines TRBV7-9 with TRBJ1-2; tentative D call: TRBD1 (6 bases). The CDR3 totals 16 residues. Germline V gene lookup returns CDR1 SEHNR and CDR2 FQNEAQ (reference sequence). The CDR3 is CASSLGSWGQNYGCTF. The DNA of the CDR3 is TGTGCCAGCAGCTTAGGATCTTGGGGACAAAACTATGGCTGCACCTTC.

There are a few counts of this clonotype. The chain links TRBV15 to TRBJ2-1; D is unresolved. CDR3 length: 12 amino acids. CDR1 is LNHNV and CDR2 is YYDKDF in the germline V gene (reference sequence). V gave up 4 bases and J gave up 9 bases, with 10 bases separating them. The CDR3: CATSTAAGEQFF. The CDR3 bases are TGTGCCACCAGCACCGCCGCCGGTGAGCAGTTCTTC.

This clonotype was recorded many times. This chain connects TRBV7-9 to TRBJ2-1; D remains unclear. V was shortened by 3 bases and J by 6 bases, with 6 bases between the two germline ends. Germline CDR1 is SEHNR and CDR2 is FQNEAQ (reference sequence). The CDR3 extends over 12 amino acids. CDR3 nucleotide sequence: TGTGCCAGCAGCTTCCTTCCCAATGAGCAGTTCTTC. It codes for CASSFLPNEQFF.

In this sample, this clonotype turned up many times. The chain joins TRBV12-3 or TRBV12-4 to TRBJ1-5, with D maybe TRBD1 (6 bases). The CDR3 consists of 12 residues. V was pared by 4 bases and J by 8 bases, with 9 bases between. The CDR3 is CASSYGDKPQHF. CDR3 in DNA: TGTGCCAGCAGTTATGGGGACAAGCCCCAGCATTTT.

The rearrangement uses TRBV30 and TRBJ1-5; D unresolved. V lost 0 bases, J lost 8 bases, and 14 bases lay in between. Per the germline V gene, CDR1 is GTSNPN and CDR2 is SVGIG (reference sequence). This CDR3 spans 14 amino acids. The CDR3 protein is CAWSVRRVWEPQHF. CDR3 nucleotide sequence: TGTGCCTGGAGTGTACGAAGAGTTTGGGAGCCCCAGCATTTT.

This clonotype turned up a few times. CDR3 residues: CASSPWEYANTGELFF. The CDR3 nucleotides are TGTGCCAGCAGCCCGTGGGAATACGCGAACACCGGGGAGCTGTTTTTT. The genes are TRBV5-6 and TRBJ2-2; D gene unclear. Per the germline V gene, CDR1 is SGHDT and CDR2 is YYEEEE. V gave up 4 bases and J gave up 0 bases, with 13 bases separating them. The CDR3 sequence is 16 residues long.

The chain carries TRBV6-2 or TRBV6-3 and TRBJ2-3; 8 bases fit TRBD2. V dropped 0 bases and J dropped 0; count of bases not matched to a gene: 14. Germline V gene data show CDR1 as MNHEY and CDR2 as SVGEGT. The CDR3 is 20 residues long. CDR3 DNA: TGTGCCAGCAGTTACTCGAGTTTGAGAGAGCGGGGGCTGAGCACAGATACGCAGTATTTT. Amino acids: CASSYSSLRERGLSTDTQYF.

This clonotype appeared many times. This chain uses TRBV6-1 with TRBJ1-6; 12 positions agree with TRBD1. J lost 6 bases, V lost 5 bases, and 5 bases had no gene match. The CDR3 runs to 16 residues. Germline V lookup: CDR1 MNHNS, CDR2 SASEGT. CDR3: CASSNRDRGLNSPLHF. In nucleotides, the CDR3 is TGTGCCAGCAGTAACCGGGACAGGGGGCTTAATTCACCCCTCCACTTT.

J is TRBJ2-7 and V is TRBV5-1; TRBD2 aligns across 14 bases. This CDR3 comprises 15 residues. Germline trimming cut 4 bases from V and 2 bases from J; bases unmatched to any gene: 2. The V gene's germline CDR1 is SGHRS and CDR2 YFSETQ. The CDR3 DNA is TGCGCCAGCAGCGGGACTAGCGGGGGCCCCTACGAGCAGTACTTC. Protein product: CASSGTSGGPYEQYF.

This clonotype appeared many times. Here the CDR3 reads CASTLGGTSLTNTGELFF. The DNA of the CDR3 is TGTGCCAGCACCCTAGGGGGAACCAGCCTCACGAACACCGGGGAGCTGTTTTTT. The chain joins TRBV28 to TRBJ2-2, with D perhaps TRBD1 (6 bases). CDR3 size: 18 residues. V shed 7 bases and J shed 0 bases, with 21 bases lying between them. From germline, CDR1 is MDHEN and CDR2 SYDVKM. Based on the CDR3 plus reference TRBV28 and TRBJ2-2, the full variable domain is DVKVTQSSRYLVKRTGEKVFLECVQDMDHENMFWYRQDPGLGLRLIYFSYDVKMKEKGDIPEGYSVSREKKERFSLILESASTNQTSMYLCASTLGGTSLTNTGELFFGEGSRLTVL.

The sample holds many counts of this clonotype. The chain uses TRBV24-1 and TRBJ2-2; TRBD1 aligns across 10 bases. CDR1 and CDR2 from the germline V gene are KGHDR and SFDVKD. J gave up 3 bases and V 3 bases, and 6 bases lay outside the gene matches. The CDR3 contains 17 residues. The CDR3 sequence: CATSDPSGTGDTGELFF. CDR3 sequence (DNA): TGTGCCACCAGTGATCCCTCCGGGACAGGGGACACCGGGGAGCTGTTTTTT.

The rearrangement links TRBV11-1 to TRBJ2-7; D might be TRBD1 (6 bases). V dropped 1 base and J dropped 5 bases, with 30 bases sitting between them. CDR1 is SGHAT, CDR2 FQDESV, per germline (reference sequence). There are 20 residues in the CDR3. CDR3 in amino acids: CASSLGLVLSGRRGPHEQYF. In nucleotides, the CDR3 is TGTGCCAGCAGCTTAGGTCTCGTGTTATCGGGCCGCAGGGGCCCCCACGAGCAGTACTTC.

This clonotype was observed at least ten times. The chain combines TRBV6-1 with TRBJ2-2; no reliable D call. This CDR3 comprises 13 residues. Per germline, CDR1 MNHNS and CDR2 SASEGT. The ends were cut back, 8 bases at V and 10 bases at J, with 17 bases in the middle. The CDR3 DNA reads TGTGCCAGCTCTTCTGGATACAACCCGGAGCTGTTTTTT. This codes for CASSSGYNPELFF.

This clonotype was recorded many times. The CDR3 sequence: CSVTGLAGTGELFF. Here the CDR3 DNA reads TGCAGCGTCACCGGACTAGCGGGGACCGGGGAGCTGTTTTTT. The chain combines TRBV29-1 with TRBJ2-2, with 12 bases fitting TRBD2. V was clipped by 6 bases and J by 5 bases; unmatched bases: 4. The germline gives CDR1 SQVTM, CDR2 ANQGSEA. The CDR3 is 14 residues long.

This clonotype was found many times. V usage is TRBV7-8 and J usage is TRBJ2-1; possible D gene TRBD2, 5 bases. V was pared by 3 bases and J by 0 bases, with 18 bases between. The CDR3 covers 18 residues. The germline V gene has CDR1 SGHVS and CDR2 FQNEAQ. The CDR3 here is CASSLRAHRGSSYNEQFF. CDR3 in DNA: TGTGCCAGCAGCTTGCGGGCACATCGAGGGAGCTCCTACAATGAGCAGTTCTTC.

This clonotype was observed at least ten times. This CDR3 is CASSGGELQGTGELFF. Here the CDR3 DNA reads TGCGCCAGCAGTGGAGGGGAACTTCAGGGCACCGGGGAGCTGTTTTTT. The rearrangement links TRBV10-2 to TRBJ2-2; D assignment may be TRBD1 or TRBD2 (5 bases each). This CDR3 has 16 residues. CDR1 is WSHSY and CDR2 is SAAADI in the germline V gene. The V end was cut by 4 bases, the J end by 4 bases, with 16 bases between.